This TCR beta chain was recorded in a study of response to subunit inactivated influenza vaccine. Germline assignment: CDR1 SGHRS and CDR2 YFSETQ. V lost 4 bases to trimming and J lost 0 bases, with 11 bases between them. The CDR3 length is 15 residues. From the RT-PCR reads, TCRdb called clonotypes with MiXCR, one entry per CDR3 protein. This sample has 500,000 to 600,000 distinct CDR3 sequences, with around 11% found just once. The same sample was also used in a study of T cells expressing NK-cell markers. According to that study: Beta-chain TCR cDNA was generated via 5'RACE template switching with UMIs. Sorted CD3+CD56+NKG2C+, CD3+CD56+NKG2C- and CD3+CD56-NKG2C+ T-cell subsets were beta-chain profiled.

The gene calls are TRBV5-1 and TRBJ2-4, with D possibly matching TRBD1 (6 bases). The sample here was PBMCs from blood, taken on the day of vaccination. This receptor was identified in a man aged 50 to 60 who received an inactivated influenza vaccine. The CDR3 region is CASSLQGTAKNIQYF. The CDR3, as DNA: TGCGCCAGCAGCCTTCAGGGGACAGCCAAAAACATTCAGTACTTC.